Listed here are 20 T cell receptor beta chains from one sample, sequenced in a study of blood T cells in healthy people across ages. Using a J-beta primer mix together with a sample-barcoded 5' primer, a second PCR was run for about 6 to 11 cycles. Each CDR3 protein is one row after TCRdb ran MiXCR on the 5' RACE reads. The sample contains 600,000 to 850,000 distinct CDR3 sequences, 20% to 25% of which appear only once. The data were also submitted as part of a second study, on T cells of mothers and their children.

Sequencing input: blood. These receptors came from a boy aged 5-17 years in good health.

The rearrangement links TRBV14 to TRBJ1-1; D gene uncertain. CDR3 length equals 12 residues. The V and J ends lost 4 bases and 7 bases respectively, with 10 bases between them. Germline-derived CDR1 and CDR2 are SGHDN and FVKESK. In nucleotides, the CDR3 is TGTGCCAGCAGCCTTCCTGGGCGTGAAGCTTTCTTT. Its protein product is CASSLPGREAFF.

The CDR3 region is CASSLNRGYTF. The CDR3 bases are TGTGCCAGCAGCCTTAATAGGGGCTACACCTTC. This chain uses TRBV12-3 or TRBV12-4 with TRBJ1-2, with D hard to call. The CDR3 loop spans 11 amino acids. V was clipped by 6 bases and J by 8 bases, with 10 bases between them.

The DNA of the CDR3 is TGTGCCACCAGTGACACCGGGACACAAAATCAGCCCCAGCATTTT. Its translation is CATSDTGTQNQPQHF. The chain couples TRBV24-1 to TRBJ1-5, with D perhaps TRBD1 (6 bases). The CDR3 extends over 15 amino acids. The V end lost 4 bases, the J end lost 4 bases, and 13 bases lay between the germline ends. The germline V gene encodes CDR1 KGHDR and CDR2 SFDVKD.

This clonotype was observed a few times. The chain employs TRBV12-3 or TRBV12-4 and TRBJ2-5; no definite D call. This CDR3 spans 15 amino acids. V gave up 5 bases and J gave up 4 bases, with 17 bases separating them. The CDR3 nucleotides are TGTGCCAGCAGTCTATTGAGGAATCGACGAGAGACCCAGTACTTC. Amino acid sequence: CASSLLRNRRETQYF.

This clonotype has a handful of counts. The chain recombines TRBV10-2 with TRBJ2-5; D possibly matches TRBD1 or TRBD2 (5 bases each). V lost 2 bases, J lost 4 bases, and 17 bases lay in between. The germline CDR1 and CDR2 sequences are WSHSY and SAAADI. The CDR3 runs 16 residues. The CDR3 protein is CASSEPRDGWGETQYF. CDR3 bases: TGCGCCAGCAGTGAGCCGAGGGACGGGTGGGGAGAGACCCAGTACTTC.

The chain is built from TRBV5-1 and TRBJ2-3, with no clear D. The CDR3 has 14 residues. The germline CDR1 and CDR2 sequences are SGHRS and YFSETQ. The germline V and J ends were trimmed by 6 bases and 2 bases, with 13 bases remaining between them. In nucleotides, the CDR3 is TGCGCCAGCATGGGGTACGGAGTCACAGATACGCAGTATTTT. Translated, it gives CASMGYGVTDTQYF.

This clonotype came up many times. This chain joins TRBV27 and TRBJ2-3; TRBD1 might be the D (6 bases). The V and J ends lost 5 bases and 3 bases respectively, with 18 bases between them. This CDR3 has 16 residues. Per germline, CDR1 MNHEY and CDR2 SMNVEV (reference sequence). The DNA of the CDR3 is TGTGCCAGCAGTCCCCGGTTCGCAGGGGCTACAGATACGCAGTATTTT. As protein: CASSPRFAGATDTQYF.

In DNA form, the CDR3 reads TGTGCCAGCAGCTTCGGGCCGGAGAAGAACACTGAAGCTTTCTTT. Encoded protein: CASSFGPEKNTEAFF. The gene calls are TRBV7-3 and TRBJ1-1; D not certain. Germline CDR1 and CDR2: SGHTA and FQGTGA. Deletions cut 3 bases from V and 1 base from J, with 12 bases between. The CDR3 is made up of 15 amino acids. The entire variable domain, with the rest obtained from reference TRBV7-3 and TRBJ1-1, is as follows: GAGVSQTPSNKVTEKGKYVELRCDPISGHTALYWYRQSLGQGPEFLIYFQGTGAADDSGLPNDRFFAVRPEGSVSTLKIQRTERGDSAVYLCASSFGPEKNTEAFFGQGTRLTVV.

The CDR3 DNA is TGTGCCAGCAGCCTCGGGGGTGGCCCCAACGAGCAGTACTTC. Translating gives CASSLGGGPNEQYF. J is TRBJ2-7 and V is TRBV5-6, with a weak D call TRBD2 (6 bases). The CDR3 is 14 amino acids. Trimming took off 4 bases at V and 5 bases at J, with 16 bases between the two ends. The germline V gene has CDR1 SGHDT and CDR2 YYEEEE.

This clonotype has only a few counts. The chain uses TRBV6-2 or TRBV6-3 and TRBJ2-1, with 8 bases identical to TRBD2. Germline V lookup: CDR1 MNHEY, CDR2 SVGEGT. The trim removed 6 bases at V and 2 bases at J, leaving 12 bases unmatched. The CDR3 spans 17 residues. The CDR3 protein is CASSSWEAGATYNEQFF. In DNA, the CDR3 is TGTGCCAGCAGCTCCTGGGAAGCGGGAGCCACCTACAATGAGCAGTTCTTC.

The CDR3 sequence is CASGPYGLLEYNEQFF. The DNA for the CDR3 is TGTGCCAGCGGACCATATGGGTTACTCGAATACAATGAGCAGTTCTTC. The chain is built from TRBV14 and TRBJ2-1; D unclear. This CDR3 contains 16 residues. Trimming took off 8 bases at V and 4 bases at J, with 21 bases between the two ends. CDR1 SGHDN and CDR2 FVKESK come from the germline V gene.

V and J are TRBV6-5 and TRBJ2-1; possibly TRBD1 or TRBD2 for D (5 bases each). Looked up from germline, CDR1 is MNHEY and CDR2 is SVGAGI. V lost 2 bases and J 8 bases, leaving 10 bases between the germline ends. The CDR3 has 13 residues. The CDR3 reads CASSYTQGDEQFF. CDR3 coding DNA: TGTGCCAGCAGTTACACCCAGGGAGATGAGCAGTTCTTC.

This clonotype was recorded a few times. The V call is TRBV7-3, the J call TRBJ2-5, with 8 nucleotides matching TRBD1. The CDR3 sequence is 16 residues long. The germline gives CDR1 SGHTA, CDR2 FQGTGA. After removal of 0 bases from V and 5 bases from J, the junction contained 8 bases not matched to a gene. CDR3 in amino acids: CASSLTGRGQVETQYF. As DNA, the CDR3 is TGTGCCAGCAGCTTAACGGGCAGGGGGCAAGTGGAGACCCAGTACTTC. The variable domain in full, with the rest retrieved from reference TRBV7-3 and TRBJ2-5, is GAGVSQTPSNKVTEKGKYVELRCDPISGHTALYWYRQSLGQGPEFLIYFQGTGAADDSGLPNDRFFAVRPEGSVSTLKIQRTERGDSAVYLCASSLTGRGQVETQYFGPGTRLLVL.

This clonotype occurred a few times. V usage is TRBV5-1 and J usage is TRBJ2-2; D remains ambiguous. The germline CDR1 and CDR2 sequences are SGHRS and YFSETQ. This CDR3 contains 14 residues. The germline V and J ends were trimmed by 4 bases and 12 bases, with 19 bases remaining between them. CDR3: CASSPTLGGAQLFF. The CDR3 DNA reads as TGCGCCAGCAGCCCTACCCTCGGTGGAGCGCAGCTGTTTTTT.

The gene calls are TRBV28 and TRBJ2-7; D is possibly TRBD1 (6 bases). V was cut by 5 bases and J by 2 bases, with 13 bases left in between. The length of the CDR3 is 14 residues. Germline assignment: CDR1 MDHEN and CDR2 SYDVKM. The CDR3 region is CASSPWDTTYEQYF. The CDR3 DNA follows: TGTGCCAGCAGTCCTTGGGACACTACCTACGAGCAGTACTTC. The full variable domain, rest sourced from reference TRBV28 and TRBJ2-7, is DVKVTQSSRYLVKRTGEKVFLECVQDMDHENMFWYRQDPGLGLRLIYFSYDVKMKEKGDIPEGYSVSREKKERFSLILESASTNQTSMYLCASSPWDTTYEQYFGPGTRLTVT.

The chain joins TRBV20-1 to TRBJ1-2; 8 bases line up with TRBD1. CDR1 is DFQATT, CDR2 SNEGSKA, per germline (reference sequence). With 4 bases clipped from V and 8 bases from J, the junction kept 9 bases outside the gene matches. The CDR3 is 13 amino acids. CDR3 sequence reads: CSATSGQGGGYTF. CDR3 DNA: TGCAGTGCTACTTCCGGACAGGGCGGCGGCTACACCTTC.

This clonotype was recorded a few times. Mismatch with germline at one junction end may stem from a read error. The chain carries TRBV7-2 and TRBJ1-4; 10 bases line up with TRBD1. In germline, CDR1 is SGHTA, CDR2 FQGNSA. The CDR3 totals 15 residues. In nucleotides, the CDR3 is TGTGCCTGCAGCTTAGTGGGACAGGGGTCAGGAAAACTGTTTTTT. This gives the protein CACSLVGQGSGKLFF.

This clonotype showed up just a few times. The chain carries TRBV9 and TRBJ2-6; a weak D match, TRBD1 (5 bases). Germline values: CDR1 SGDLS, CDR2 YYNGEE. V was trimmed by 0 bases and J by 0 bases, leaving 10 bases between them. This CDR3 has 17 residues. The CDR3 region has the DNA TGTGCCAGCAGCGTAGCGACAGAAGGCTCTGGGGCCAACGTCCTGACTTTC. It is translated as CASSVATEGSGANVLTF.

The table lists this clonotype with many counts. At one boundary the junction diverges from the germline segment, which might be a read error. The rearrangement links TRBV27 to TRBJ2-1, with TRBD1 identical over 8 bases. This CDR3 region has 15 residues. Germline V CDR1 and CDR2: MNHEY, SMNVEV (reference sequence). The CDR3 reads CASSSQGASYNEQFF. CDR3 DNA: TGCGCCAGCAGCTCTCAGGGGGCGTCCTACAATGAGCAGTTCTTC.

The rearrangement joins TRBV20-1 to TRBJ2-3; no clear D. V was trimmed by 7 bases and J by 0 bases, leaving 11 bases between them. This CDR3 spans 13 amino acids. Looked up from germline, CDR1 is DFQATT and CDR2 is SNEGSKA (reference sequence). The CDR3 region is CSVMGESTDTQYF. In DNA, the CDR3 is TGCAGTGTCATGGGCGAAAGCACAGATACGCAGTATTTT.